This T cell receptor beta chain comes out of a study of vaccination and CD4 T cells after COVID-19. The CDR3 is 14 residues long. Losses at the gene ends were 0 bases for V and 5 bases for J; bases not matched to a gene: 2. Germline CDR1 is SGDLS and CDR2 is YYNGEE. Concerning this clonotype: What it binds is unknown.

The Oncomine TCR Beta short-read assay sequenced DNA from cultured CD4+ T cells. It was from cultured CD4+ T cells that genomic DNA was extracted. TCRdb passed the PCR reads through MiXCR, listing each CDR3 protein once. The repertoire consists of around 9,400 distinct CDR3 sequences, with approximately 31% occurring once and the leading ten covering about 22%. Specified treatment: roughly ten-day PBMC culture with coronavirus spike peptide pools or control peptides (ViraFEST assay). The unexposed donor provided CD4+ T cells, which were taken before the COVID-19 pandemic (2011-2018). Following culture for over 9 days, CD4+ T cells were isolated by negative selection.

This chain joins TRBV9 and TRBJ1-2; TRBD1 agrees at 9 bases. The receptor was isolated from a human donor in good health. Input material: CD4+ T cells from blood, cultured in vitro. This chain's CDR3 is CASSVGDRAYGYTF. CDR3 nucleotide sequence: TGTGCCAGCAGCGTAGGGGACAGGGCGTATGGCTACACCTTC.